This TCR beta chain was recovered during a study of blood T cell repertoires in COVID-19. Only in-frame clones appear in the TCRdb table, and some are missing; sequencing was by immunoSEQ multiplex PCR. Of hundreds of thousands of clones listed, about 86% are singletons. The CDR3 is 13 amino acids. The germline V and J ends were trimmed by 8 bases and 0 bases, with 10 bases remaining between them. Germline assignment: CDR1 SGHTA and CDR2 FQGTGA. Patients at the Seattle site were enrolled during active infection and followed longitudinally. This TCR derives from a woman aged 65 to 85 with COVID-19, enrolled during active disease. The specimen sequenced was peripheral blood. This chain links TRBV7-3 with TRBJ1-1; D gene ambiguous. The DNA for the CDR3 is TGTGCCAGCGCGAAGTTCATGAACACTGAAGCTTTCTTT. This sequence encodes CASAKFMNTEAFF.